This TCR beta chain was identified during a study of CD8 T cells in ankylosing spondylitis. Points from the study as a whole: Significant enrichment of disease-linked clones was reported in matched ankylosing spondylitis synovial fluid. Characteristic, it appeared, of ankylosing spondylitis blood was a TCR beta motif of about eight highly homologous variants. Those disease-linked clones were CD8+; they were also relatively rare in peripheral blood.

This clonotype was found many times. Its target is unknown. This CDR3 has 15 residues. Between the trimmed V and J ends, which lost 1 base and 3 bases, there was a span of 13 bases. The germline CDR1 and CDR2 sequences are SGHDN and FVKESK. TCR beta libraries were made by quantitative 5'-RACE with molecular barcodes. MiXCR was run by TCRdb on the 5' RACE reads, yielding one entry per CDR3 protein. The sample has around 540,000 distinct CDR3 sequences; about 12% are singletons. The sample comprised blood, either unsorted or a sorted T cell fraction (not recorded which). The source is a male donor with ankylosing spondylitis. The chain employs TRBV14 and TRBJ2-7; a possible D gene is TRBD2 (6 bases). The CDR3 DNA is TGTGCCAGCAGCCAAGGGGGACTCTCCGACTACGAGCAGTACGTC. It translates to CASSQGGLSDYEQYV.